The 20 T cell receptor beta chains listed next were all sequenced from one sample in a study of blood T cells in healthy people across ages. For the second PCR, which ran for about 7 to 12 cycles, a sample-barcoded 5' primer and a J-beta primer mix were used. TCRdb ran MiXCR on the 5' RACE reads and lists one entry per CDR3 protein. This table holds fewer than 800,000 distinct CDR3 sequences, under 25% found once. The sample was blood. The receptors here all came from a man aged 65 to 85 in good health.

The gene calls are TRBV20-1 and TRBJ2-3; D may be TRBD2 (5 bases). Germline-derived CDR1 and CDR2 are DFQATT and SNEGSKA (reference sequence). This CDR3 has 17 residues. V was pared by 5 bases and J by 2 bases, with 23 bases between. The CDR3 is CSALEASPKEYTDTQYF. The CDR3 nucleotides read TGCAGTGCTTTGGAGGCTAGCCCTAAGGAATACACAGATACGCAGTATTTT.

This clonotype was counted between two and nine times. This sequence joins TRBV9 and TRBJ2-5, with D perhaps being TRBD1 or TRBD2 (5 bases each). Germline V gives CDR1 SGDLS, CDR2 YYNGEE. V was pared by 3 bases and J by 1 base, with 10 bases between. The CDR3 is 14 residues long. This CDR3 reads CASSARDAQETQYF. CDR3 bases: TGTGCCAGCAGCGCTCGGGACGCCCAAGAGACCCAGTACTTC.

The rearrangement links TRBV20-1 to TRBJ1-5; D is unresolved. The CDR3 length is 14 residues. Germline loops: CDR1 DFQATT, CDR2 SNEGSKA (reference sequence). The ends were cut back, 7 bases at V and 6 bases at J, with 19 bases in the middle. CDR3 protein: CSVTRWESRQPQHF. Written as DNA, the CDR3 is TGCAGTGTCACACGATGGGAGAGCCGTCAGCCCCAGCATTTT.

The chain combines TRBV6-5 with TRBJ2-7; D uncertain. The CDR3 length is 15 residues. Trimming shortened V by 2 bases and J by 3 bases, and 14 bases separated the two germline ends. Germline-derived CDR1 and CDR2 are MNHEY and SVGAGI. CDR3 coding DNA: TGTGCCAGCAGTTACGGTCTAAGCAACTACTACGAGCAGTACTTC. This encodes CASSYGLSNYYEQYF.

V is TRBV28 and J is TRBJ2-1; D unresolved. The CDR3 is 13 residues long. V was pared by 3 bases and J by 8 bases, with 11 bases between. Germline V CDR1 and CDR2: MDHEN, SYDVKM. As DNA, the CDR3 is TGTGCCAGCAGTTTTCTGGGGAAAGATGAGCAGTTCTTC. This sequence encodes CASSFLGKDEQFF.

The V and J genes are TRBV7-4 and TRBJ2-1; 9 bases match TRBD2. The CDR3 is 17 residues long. The V gene end was trimmed by 1 base and the J gene end by 6 bases; junction bases not matched to a gene: 10. The germline V gene has CDR1 SGHVT and CDR2 SQSDAQ. The CDR3 DNA reads TGTGCCAGCAGCTTAGGTGGACTAGCGAGCCTCCTCAATGAGCAGTTCTTC. It translates to CASSLGGLASLLNEQFF.

A few counts support this clonotype. This chain connects TRBV28 to TRBJ2-5; 10 bases line up with TRBD2. CDR1 is MDHEN and CDR2 is SYDVKM in the germline V gene. V lost 4 bases, J lost 1 base, and 21 bases stayed unmatched. The CDR3 sequence is 21 residues long. CDR3 loop: CASSSAPGRRSSGSFQETQYF. The CDR3 DNA reads as TGTGCCAGCAGTTCCGCCCCTGGGCGAAGATCTAGCGGGAGTTTCCAAGAGACCCAGTACTTC. The full variable domain, with the rest looked up from reference TRBV28 and TRBJ2-5, is DVKVTQSSRYLVKRTGEKVFLECVQDMDHENMFWYRQDPGLGLRLIYFSYDVKMKEKGDIPEGYSVSREKKERFSLILESASTNQTSMYLCASSSAPGRRSSGSFQETQYFGPGTRLLVL.

The J gene is TRBJ1-2, the V gene TRBV10-3; the D is unclear. CDR3 length: 13 residues. V lost 8 bases and J 0 bases, leaving 10 bases between the germline ends. Germline CDR1 and CDR2: ENHRY and SYGVKD. CDR3 amino acids: CAIQPDTNYGYTF. As DNA, the CDR3 is TGTGCCATCCAGCCAGATACTAACTATGGCTACACCTTC.

This clonotype occurred a few times. V gene TRBV6-6 combines with J gene TRBJ2-1; TRBD1 matches 11 bases. CDR3 length: 14 residues. The germline V gene has CDR1 MNHNY and CDR2 SVGAGI (reference sequence). With 6 bases clipped from V and 7 bases from J, the junction kept 5 bases outside the gene matches. The CDR3 sequence is CASRPGTGGNEQFF. The CDR3 coding sequence is TGTGCCAGCAGACCAGGGACAGGGGGGAATGAGCAGTTCTTC.

DNA for the CDR3: TGTGCCACCACACCACTAGCGGAGTTCTCCTACAATGAGCAGTTCTTC. Protein sequence: CATTPLAEFSYNEQFF. The rearrangement links TRBV24-1 to TRBJ2-1, with 8 bases fitting TRBD2. The CDR3 contains 16 residues. Germline lookup yields CDR1 KGHDR and CDR2 SFDVKD. V was pared by 8 bases and J by 0 bases, with 8 bases of the junction left unmatched.

The chain links TRBV28 to TRBJ2-7; TRBD2 is a possible D gene (5 bases). Germline V gene data show CDR1 as MDHEN and CDR2 as SYDVKM. The CDR3 is 13 amino acids. V was cut by 8 bases and J by 3 bases, with 14 bases left in between. The chain's CDR3 is CASPPGWCYEQYF. CDR3 bases: TGTGCCAGCCCCCCGGGATGGTGCTACGAGCAGTACTTC.

This chain joins TRBV20-1 and TRBJ2-2, with D perhaps matching TRBD2 (6 bases). The CDR3 loop spans 14 amino acids. In germline, CDR1 is DFQATT, CDR2 SNEGSKA (reference sequence). Trimming cost V 0 bases and J 4 bases, with 9 bases left between them. The CDR3 DNA reads as TGCAGTGCTAGAGACGGGGGAGGCACCGGGGAGCTGTTTTTT. The encoded protein is CSARDGGGTGELFF.

In this sample, this clonotype turned up many times. The chain joins TRBV10-3 to TRBJ2-5, with 13 bases matching TRBD2. TRBJ2-1 explains the end of the DNA better; the J call may be wrong. Per the germline V gene, CDR1 is ENHRY and CDR2 is SYGVKD. The CDR3 is 16 amino acids. In nucleotides, the CDR3 is TGTGCCATCAACCCGGGACTAGCGGGGAGGGACAATGAGCAGTTCTTC. Protein sequence: CAINPGLAGRDNEQFF.

V is TRBV25-1 and J is TRBJ2-7; the D gene is possibly TRBD1 (6 bases). Germline V lookup: CDR1 MGHDK, CDR2 SYGVNS. V lost 5 bases and J 5 bases, leaving 19 bases between the germline ends. This CDR3 comprises 15 residues. The CDR3 DNA sequence: TGTGCCAGCAGTCCGAAGTACAGGGTTCTTCACGAGCAGTACTTC. It yields the protein CASSPKYRVLHEQYF.

This clonotype has at least ten counts. The chain is built from TRBV6-2 or TRBV6-3 and TRBJ2-7; D unclear. Deletions cut 6 bases from V and 6 bases from J, with 9 bases between. The CDR3 contains 11 residues. Germline V lookup: CDR1 MNHEY, CDR2 SVGEGT. The CDR3 here is CASSRLAEQYF. The DNA for the CDR3 is TGTGCCAGCAGCCGTTTAGCCGAGCAGTACTTC.

V is TRBV4-1 and J is TRBJ1-5; D ambiguous. V was trimmed by 6 bases and J by 0 bases, leaving 12 bases between them. From germline, CDR1 is MGHRA and CDR2 YSYEKL. The CDR3 is made up of 15 amino acids. CDR3 sequence (DNA): TGCGCCAGCAGTCCCACAGAGATTAGCAATCAGCCCCAGCATTTT. Protein product: CASSPTEISNQPQHF.

The chain employs TRBV10-2 and TRBJ2-5, with D possibly TRBD1 on 6 matching bases. The germline gives CDR1 WSHSY, CDR2 SAAADI. The length of the CDR3 is 15 residues. Trimming cost V 11 bases and J 2 bases, with 21 bases left between them. The CDR3, as DNA: TGCGCCGCCGACAGGTGGGGGTCAGTTCAAGAGACCCAGTACTTC. It translates to CAADRWGSVQETQYF.

The gene calls are TRBV28 and TRBJ2-5, with a possible D match to TRBD1 (6 bases). The J call could be wrong; TRBJ2-7 is a better fit for the DNA end. This CDR3 has 12 residues. The germline gives CDR1 MDHEN, CDR2 SYDVKM. This CDR3 is CASRTTGREQYF. CDR3 DNA: TGTGCCAGCAGGACTACAGGGCGCGAGCAGTACTTC.

This clonotype was recorded a few times. The DNA for the CDR3 is TGCAGTGCTAGAGTCCCGGGACAGATCAATCAGCCCCAGCATTTT. This sequence encodes CSARVPGQINQPQHF. The V gene is TRBV20-1, the J gene TRBJ1-5; TRBD1 matches at 7 bases. The CDR3 has 15 residues. V shed 1 base and J 3 bases; nucleotides not matched to a gene: 6. The germline V gene has CDR1 DFQATT and CDR2 SNEGSKA (reference sequence).

The chain recombines TRBV2 with TRBJ2-5; 7 bases agree with TRBD2. The CDR3 has 15 amino acids. Germline V gene data show CDR1 as SNHLY and CDR2 as FYNNEI. Trimming cost V 0 bases and J 3 bases; bases outside gene matches: 4. CDR3 residues: CASSEAGAGKETQYF. The DNA of the CDR3 is TGTGCCAGCAGTGAAGCTGGAGCGGGGAAAGAGACCCAGTACTTC.